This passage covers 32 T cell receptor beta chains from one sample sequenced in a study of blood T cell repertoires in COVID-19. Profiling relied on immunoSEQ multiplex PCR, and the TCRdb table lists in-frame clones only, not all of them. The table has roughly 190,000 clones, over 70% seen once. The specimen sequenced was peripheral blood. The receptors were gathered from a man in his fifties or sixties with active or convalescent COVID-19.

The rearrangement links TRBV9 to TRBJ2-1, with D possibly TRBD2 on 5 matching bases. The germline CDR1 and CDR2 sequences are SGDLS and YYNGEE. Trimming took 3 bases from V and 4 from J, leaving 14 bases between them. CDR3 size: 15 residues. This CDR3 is CASSAPGSLYNEQFF. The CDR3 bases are TGTGCCAGCAGCGCACCGGGATCCCTTTACAATGAGCAGTTCTTC.

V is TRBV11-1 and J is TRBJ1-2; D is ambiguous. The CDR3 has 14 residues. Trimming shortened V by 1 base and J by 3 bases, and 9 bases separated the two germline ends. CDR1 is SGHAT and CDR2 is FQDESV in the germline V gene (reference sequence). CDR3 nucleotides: TGTGCCAGCAGCTTAGGAGGCGGGCACTATGGCTACACCTTC. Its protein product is CASSLGGGHYGYTF.

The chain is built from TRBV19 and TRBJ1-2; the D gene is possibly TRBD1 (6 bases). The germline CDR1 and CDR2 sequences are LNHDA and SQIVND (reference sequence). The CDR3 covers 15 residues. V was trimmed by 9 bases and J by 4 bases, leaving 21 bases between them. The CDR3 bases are TGTGCCAGCACCGAACAGGGTCGGAGTGGCTATGGCTACACCTTC. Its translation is CASTEQGRSGYGYTF. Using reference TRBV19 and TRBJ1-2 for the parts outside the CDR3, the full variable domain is DGGITQSPKYLFRKEGQNVTLSCEQNLNHDAMYWYRQDPGQGLRLIYYSQIVNDFQKGDIAEGYSVSREKKESFPLTVTSAQKNPTAFYLCASTEQGRSGYGYTFGSGTRLTVV.

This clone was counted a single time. The CDR3 bases are TGTGCCAGCAGTTCAGATAAACAGGGGGCTGGTGGCTACACCTTC. Translated: CASSSDKQGAGGYTF. This chain joins TRBV28 and TRBJ1-2; 9 bases map to TRBD1. The trim removed 4 bases at V and 7 bases at J, leaving 10 bases unmatched. Germline loops: CDR1 MDHEN, CDR2 SYDVKM. The CDR3 loop spans 15 amino acids.

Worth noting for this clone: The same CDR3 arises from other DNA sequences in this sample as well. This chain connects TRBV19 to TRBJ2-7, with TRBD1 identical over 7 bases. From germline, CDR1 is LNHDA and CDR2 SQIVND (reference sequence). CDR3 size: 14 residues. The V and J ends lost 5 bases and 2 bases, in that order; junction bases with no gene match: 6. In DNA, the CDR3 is TGTGCCAGTAGTCCCAGGGACAGAGCCTACGAGCAGTACTTC. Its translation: CASSPRDRAYEQYF.

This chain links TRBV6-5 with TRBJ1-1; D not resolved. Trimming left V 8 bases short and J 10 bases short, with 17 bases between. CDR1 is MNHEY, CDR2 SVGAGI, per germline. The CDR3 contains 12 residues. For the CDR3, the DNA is TGTGCCAGCGGGGAGGTTCAGCCAGGAGCTTTCTTT. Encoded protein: CASGEVQPGAFF.

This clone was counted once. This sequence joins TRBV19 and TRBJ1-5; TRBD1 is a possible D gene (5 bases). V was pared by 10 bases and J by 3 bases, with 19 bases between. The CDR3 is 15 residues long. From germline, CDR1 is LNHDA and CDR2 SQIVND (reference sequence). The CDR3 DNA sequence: TGTGCCACCTCCCGTGAAGGGGTGGACAATCAGCCCCAGCATTTT. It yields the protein CATSREGVDNQPQHF.

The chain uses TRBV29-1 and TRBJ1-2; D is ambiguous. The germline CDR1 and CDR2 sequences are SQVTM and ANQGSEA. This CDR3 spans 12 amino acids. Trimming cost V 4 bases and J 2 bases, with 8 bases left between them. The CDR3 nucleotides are TGCAGCGTTGTCCACCAGAACTATGGCTACACCTTC. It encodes CSVVHQNYGYTF.

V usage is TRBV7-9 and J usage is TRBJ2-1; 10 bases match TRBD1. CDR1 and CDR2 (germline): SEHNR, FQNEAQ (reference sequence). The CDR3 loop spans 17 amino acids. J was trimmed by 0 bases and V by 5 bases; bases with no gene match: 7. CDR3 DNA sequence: TGTGCCAGCAGCCCCGACAGGGGGCGGGGCTCCTACAATGAGCAGTTCTTC. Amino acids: CASSPDRGRGSYNEQFF.

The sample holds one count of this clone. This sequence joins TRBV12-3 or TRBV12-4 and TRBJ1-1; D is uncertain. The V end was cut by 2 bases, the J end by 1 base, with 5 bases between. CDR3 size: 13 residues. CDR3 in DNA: TGTGCCAGCAGTTTACAAAAGAACACTGAAGCTTTCTTT. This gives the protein CASSLQKNTEAFF.

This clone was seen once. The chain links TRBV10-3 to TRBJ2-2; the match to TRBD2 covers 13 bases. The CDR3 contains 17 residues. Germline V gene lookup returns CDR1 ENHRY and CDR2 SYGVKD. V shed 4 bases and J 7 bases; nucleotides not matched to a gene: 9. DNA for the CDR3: TGTGCCATCAGTGCGACAGGACTAGCGGGAGAGGGCGGGGAGCTGTTTTTT. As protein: CAISATGLAGEGGELFF.

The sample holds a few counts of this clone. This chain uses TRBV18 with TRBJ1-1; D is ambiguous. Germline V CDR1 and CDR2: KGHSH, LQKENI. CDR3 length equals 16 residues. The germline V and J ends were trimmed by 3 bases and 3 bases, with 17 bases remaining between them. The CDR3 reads CASSPREGGVDTEAFF. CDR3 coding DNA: TGTGCCAGCTCACCCCGGGAGGGTGGAGTGGACACTGAAGCTTTCTTT.

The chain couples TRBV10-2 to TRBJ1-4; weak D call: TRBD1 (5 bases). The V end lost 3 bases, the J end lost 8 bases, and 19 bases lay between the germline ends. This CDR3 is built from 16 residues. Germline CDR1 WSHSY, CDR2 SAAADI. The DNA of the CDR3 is TGCGCCAGCAGTGAAACGTGGTCCAGGGATGGAGAAAAACTGTTTTTT. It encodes CASSETWSRDGEKLFF.

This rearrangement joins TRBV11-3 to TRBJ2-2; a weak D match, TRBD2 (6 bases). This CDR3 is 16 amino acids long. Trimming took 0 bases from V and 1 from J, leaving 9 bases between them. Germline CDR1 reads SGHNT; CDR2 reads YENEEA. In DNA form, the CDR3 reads TGTGCCAGCAGCTTAGATGGGGGGTGGAACACCGGGGAGCTGTTTTTT. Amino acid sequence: CASSLDGGWNTGELFF.

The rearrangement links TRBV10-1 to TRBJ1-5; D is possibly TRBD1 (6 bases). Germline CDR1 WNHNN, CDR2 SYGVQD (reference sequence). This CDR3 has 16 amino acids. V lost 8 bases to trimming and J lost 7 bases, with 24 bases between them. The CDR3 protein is CASPLGGARMVQPQHF. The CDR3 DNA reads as TGCGCCAGCCCGTTGGGGGGGGCGAGGATGGTGCAGCCCCAGCATTTT.

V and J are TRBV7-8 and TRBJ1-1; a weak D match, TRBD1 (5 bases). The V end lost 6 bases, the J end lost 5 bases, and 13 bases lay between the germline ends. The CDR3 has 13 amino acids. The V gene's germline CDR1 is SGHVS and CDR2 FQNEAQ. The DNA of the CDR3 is TGTGCCAGCAGACTCGACAGAGGAACTGAAGCTTTCTTT. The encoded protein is CASRLDRGTEAFF.

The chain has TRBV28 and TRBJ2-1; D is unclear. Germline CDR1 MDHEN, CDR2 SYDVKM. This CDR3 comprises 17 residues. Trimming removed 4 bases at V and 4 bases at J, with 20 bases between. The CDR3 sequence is CASSSPSFSSMYNEQFF. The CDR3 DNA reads TGTGCCAGCAGTTCGCCCTCGTTTAGTTCTATGTACAATGAGCAGTTCTTC.

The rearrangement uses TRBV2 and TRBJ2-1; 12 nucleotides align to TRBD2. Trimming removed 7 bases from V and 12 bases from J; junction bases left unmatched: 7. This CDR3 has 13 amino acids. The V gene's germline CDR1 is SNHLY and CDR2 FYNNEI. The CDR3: CASMASGRDRQFF. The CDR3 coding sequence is TGTGCCAGCATGGCTAGCGGGAGGGATAGGCAGTTCTTC. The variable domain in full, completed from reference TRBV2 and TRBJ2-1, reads EPEVTQTPSHQVTQMGQEVILRCVPISNHLYFYWYRQILGQKVEFLVSFYNNEISEKSEIFDDQFSVERPDGSNFTLKIRSTKLEDSAMYFCASMASGRDRQFFGPGTRLTVL.

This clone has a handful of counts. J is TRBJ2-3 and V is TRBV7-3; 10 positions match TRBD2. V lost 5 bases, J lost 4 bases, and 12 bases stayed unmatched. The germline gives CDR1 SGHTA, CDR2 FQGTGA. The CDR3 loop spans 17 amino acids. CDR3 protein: CASSIRPTSGASDTQYF. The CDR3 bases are TGTGCCAGCAGCATTCGCCCCACTAGCGGGGCATCAGATACGCAGTATTTT. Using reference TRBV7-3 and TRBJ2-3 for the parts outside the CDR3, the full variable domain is GAGVSQTPSNKVTEKGKYVELRCDPISGHTALYWYRQSLGQGPEFLIYFQGTGAADDSGLPNDRFFAVRPEGSVSTLKIQRTERGDSAVYLCASSIRPTSGASDTQYFGPGTRLTVL.

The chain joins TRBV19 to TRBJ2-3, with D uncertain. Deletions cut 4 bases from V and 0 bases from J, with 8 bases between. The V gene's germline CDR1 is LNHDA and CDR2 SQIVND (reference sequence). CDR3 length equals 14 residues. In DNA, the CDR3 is TGTGCCAGTAGTAACCAACACAGCACAGATACGCAGTATTTT. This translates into CASSNQHSTDTQYF.

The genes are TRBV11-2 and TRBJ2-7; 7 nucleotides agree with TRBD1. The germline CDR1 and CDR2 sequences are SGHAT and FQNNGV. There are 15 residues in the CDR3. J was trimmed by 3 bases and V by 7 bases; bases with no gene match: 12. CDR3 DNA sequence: TGTGCCAGCACCTCTTCTAACAGGGGAAGCTACGAGCAGTACTTC. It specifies CASTSSNRGSYEQYF.

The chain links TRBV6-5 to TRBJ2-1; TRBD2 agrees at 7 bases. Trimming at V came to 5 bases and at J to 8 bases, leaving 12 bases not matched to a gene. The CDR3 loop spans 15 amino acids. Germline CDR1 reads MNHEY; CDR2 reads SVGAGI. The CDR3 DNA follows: TGTGCCAGCAGTCATGGACTAGAAGTCAAGGATGAGCAGTTCTTC. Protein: CASSHGLEVKDEQFF.

The CDR3 DNA is TGTGCCATCAGCGGGACAGACACAGATACGCAGTATTTT. Translation gives CAISGTDTDTQYF. J is TRBJ2-3 and V is TRBV10-3, with 7 bases aligning to TRBD1. Unmatched junction bases numbered 2, after V lost 6 bases and J lost 2 bases. Per the germline V gene, CDR1 is ENHRY and CDR2 is SYGVKD. The CDR3 is made up of 13 amino acids.

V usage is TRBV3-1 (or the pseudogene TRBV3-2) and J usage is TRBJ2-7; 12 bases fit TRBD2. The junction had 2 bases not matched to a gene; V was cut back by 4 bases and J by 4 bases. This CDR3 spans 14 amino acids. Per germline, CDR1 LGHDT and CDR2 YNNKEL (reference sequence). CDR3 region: CASSRTSGIYEQYF. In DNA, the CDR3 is TGTGCCAGCAGCCGGACTAGCGGGATTTACGAGCAGTACTTC.

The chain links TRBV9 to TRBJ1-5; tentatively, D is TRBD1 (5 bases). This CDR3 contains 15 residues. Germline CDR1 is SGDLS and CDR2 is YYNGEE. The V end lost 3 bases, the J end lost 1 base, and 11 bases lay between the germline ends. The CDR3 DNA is TGTGCCAGCAGCGCCTCTGGGGGGAGCAATCAGCCCCAGCATTTT. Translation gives CASSASGGSNQPQHF.

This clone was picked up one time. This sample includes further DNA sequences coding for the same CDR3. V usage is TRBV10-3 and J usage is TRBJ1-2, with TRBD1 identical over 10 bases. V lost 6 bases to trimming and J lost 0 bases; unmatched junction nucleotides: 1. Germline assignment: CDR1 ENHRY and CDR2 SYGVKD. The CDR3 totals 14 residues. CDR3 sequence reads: CAIRGQGANYGYTF. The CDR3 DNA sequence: TGTGCCATCAGAGGACAGGGGGCTAACTATGGCTACACCTTC.

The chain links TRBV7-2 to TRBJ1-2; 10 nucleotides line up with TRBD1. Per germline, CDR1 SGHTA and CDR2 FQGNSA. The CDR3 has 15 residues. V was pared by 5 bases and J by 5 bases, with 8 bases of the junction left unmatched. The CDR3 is CASSLPGQGRYGYTF. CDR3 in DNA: TGTGCCAGCAGCCTACCGGGACAGGGGAGGTATGGCTACACCTTC.

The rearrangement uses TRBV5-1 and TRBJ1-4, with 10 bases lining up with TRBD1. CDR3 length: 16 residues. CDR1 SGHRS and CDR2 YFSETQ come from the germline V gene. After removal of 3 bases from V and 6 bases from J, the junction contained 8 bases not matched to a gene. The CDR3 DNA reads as TGCGCCAGCAGCTCCGGGACAGGGGTTAGTGATGAAAAACTGTTTTTT. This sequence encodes CASSSGTGVSDEKLFF.

CDR3 in amino acids: CASSTRTGGNVNQPQHF. The CDR3, as DNA: TGTGCCAGTAGTACCCGGACAGGAGGGAACGTGAATCAGCCCCAGCATTTT. This sequence joins TRBV19 and TRBJ1-5; TRBD1 matches at 7 bases. The CDR3 has 17 amino acids. CDR1 and CDR2 (germline): LNHDA, SQIVND (reference sequence). The trim removed 4 bases at V and 4 bases at J, leaving 13 bases unmatched.

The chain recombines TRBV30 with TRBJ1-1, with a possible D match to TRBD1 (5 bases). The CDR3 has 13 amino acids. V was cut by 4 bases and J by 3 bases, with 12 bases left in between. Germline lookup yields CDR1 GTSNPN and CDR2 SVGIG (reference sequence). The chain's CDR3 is CAWTQGFDTEAFF. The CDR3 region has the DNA TGTGCCTGGACCCAGGGATTCGACACTGAAGCTTTCTTT.

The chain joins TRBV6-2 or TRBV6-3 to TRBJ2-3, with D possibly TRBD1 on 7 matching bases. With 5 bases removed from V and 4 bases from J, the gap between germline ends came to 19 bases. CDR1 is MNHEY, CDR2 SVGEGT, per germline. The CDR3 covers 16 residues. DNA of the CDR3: TGTGCCAGCAGTGGCTGGGACTCAGGGGGTCCAGATACGCAGTATTTT. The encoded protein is CASSGWDSGGPDTQYF.

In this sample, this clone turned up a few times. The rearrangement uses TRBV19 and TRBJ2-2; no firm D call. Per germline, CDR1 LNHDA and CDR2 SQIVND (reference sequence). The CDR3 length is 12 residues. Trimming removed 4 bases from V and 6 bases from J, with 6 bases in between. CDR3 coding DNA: TGTGCCAGTAGTAAGGAGCCCGGGGAGCTGTTTTTT. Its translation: CASSKEPGELFF.